This T cell receptor beta chain was profiled in a study of T cells in Graves' hyperthyroidism and ophthalmopathy. Researchers took RNA transcripts and amplified the TCR beta CDR3 regions from them. Using the HTBI primer set, a first-round RT-PCR was run on the TCR CDR3. Via MiXCR, TCRdb re-called the multiplex PCR reads, giving one row per CDR3 protein. The sample records about 510,000 distinct CDR3 sequences, around 50% being singletons. Trimming cost V 4 bases and J 0 bases; bases outside gene matches: 4. The CDR3 runs 15 residues. The germline V gene encodes CDR1 SQVTM and CDR2 ANQGSEA. Patients with uncontrolled infections, other autoimmune diseases, pregnancy or lactation were excluded. Clinicians diagnosed patients from clinical symptoms, serum thyroxine and TRAb, thyroid ultrasound and orbital computed tomography.

The chain uses TRBV29-1 and TRBJ1-1, with TRBD1 identical over 11 bases. Sequenced input: peripheral blood or thyroid tissue (not recorded which). The receptor was derived from an adult woman with Graves' disease, either hyperthyroidism or ophthalmopathy (not recorded which). The CDR3 protein is CSVVGQGALNTEAFF. The CDR3 DNA sequence: TGCAGCGTTGTAGGACAGGGGGCGTTGAACACTGAAGCTTTCTTT.